Below are 9 T cell receptor beta chains sequenced from a single sample in a study of shared clonotypes between healthy human individuals. CD45RO-negative, CCR7-selected cells formed the naive CD8 fraction, which excluded terminally differentiated effector memory CD45RA+ cells. Repertoires were generated with immunoSEQ multiplex PCR, while TCRdb's copy carries only in-frame clones and drops some. Among fewer than 850,000 clones listed, just over 95% were seen once. Sequences were obtained from naive CD8+ T cells sorted from blood. These receptors were taken from a man aged 25 to 40 in good health.

Notes on this clone: Other DNA sequences in this sample translate to the same CDR3. The V gene is TRBV29-1, the J gene TRBJ2-7, with D perhaps assigned TRBD1 or TRBD2 (5 bases each). This CDR3 has 13 residues. Trimming removed 1 base at V and 0 bases at J, with 7 bases between. CDR1 SQVTM and CDR2 ANQGSEA come from the germline V gene. CDR3 nucleotides: TGCAGCGTTGAAGGGGACGGCTCCTACGAGCAGTACTTC. It translates to CSVEGDGSYEQYF.

The chain couples TRBV27 to TRBJ1-2, with 10 bases lining up with TRBD1. CDR3 length: 14 amino acids. V trimming: 5 bases; J trimming: 5 bases; junction bases outside the gene matches: 5. Germline CDR1 and CDR2: MNHEY and SMNVEV (reference sequence). The CDR3 reads CASSASGQGYGYTF. For the CDR3, the DNA is TGTGCCAGCAGTGCTTCGGGACAGGGGTATGGCTACACCTTC.

This CDR3 reads CASTNGRAFPSYNEQFF. CDR3 bases: TGTGCCAGCACCAATGGCAGGGCGTTCCCTTCCTACAATGAGCAGTTCTTC. The V and J genes are TRBV7-9 and TRBJ2-1, with D possibly TRBD1 on 5 matching bases. The CDR3 covers 17 residues. Germline V gene data show CDR1 as SEHNR and CDR2 as FQNEAQ (reference sequence). V gave up 7 bases and J gave up 1 base, with 20 bases separating them.

V is TRBV6-5 and J is TRBJ2-7; either TRBD1 or TRBD2 may fit D (5 bases each). The V end lost 2 bases, the J end lost 1 base, and 9 bases lay between the germline ends. Per germline, CDR1 MNHEY and CDR2 SVGAGI. The CDR3 loop spans 14 amino acids. The CDR3 protein is CASSYGTDSYEQYF. DNA of the CDR3: TGTGCCAGCAGTTACGGGACGGATTCCTACGAGCAGTACTTC.

The V and J genes are TRBV4-1 and TRBJ2-5; TRBD1 matches 8 bases. CDR1 and CDR2 (germline): MGHRA, YSYEKL. Trimming took 3 bases from V and 1 from J; bases not matched to a gene: 4. This CDR3 spans 15 amino acids. The CDR3 reads CASSQIGTGQETQYF. The CDR3 DNA follows: TGCGCCAGCAGCCAGATAGGGACAGGCCAAGAGACCCAGTACTTC.

The J gene is TRBJ1-1, the V gene TRBV15, with D hard to call. CDR1 is LNHNV and CDR2 is YYDKDF in the germline V gene (reference sequence). There are 14 residues in the CDR3. Trimming removed 1 base at V and 1 base at J, with 7 bases between. CDR3 DNA sequence: TGTGCCACCAGCAGAGGAAGAGGGAACACTGAAGCTTTCTTT. Its protein product is CATSRGRGNTEAFF.

The rearrangement uses TRBV27 and TRBJ2-1, with 14 nucleotides matching TRBD2. V dropped 3 bases and J dropped 8; count of bases not matched to a gene: 6. The CDR3 loop spans 16 amino acids. The germline V gene encodes CDR1 MNHEY and CDR2 SMNVEV (reference sequence). The CDR3 sequence: CASSLGTSGSLDEQFF. The CDR3 DNA is TGTGCCAGCAGTTTGGGGACTAGCGGGAGTCTCGATGAGCAGTTCTTC.

This chain joins TRBV7-2 and TRBJ2-3; 12 nucleotides match TRBD2. V was pared by 5 bases and J by 4 bases, with 10 bases of the junction left unmatched. This CDR3 region has 17 residues. Per the germline V gene, CDR1 is SGHTA and CDR2 is FQGNSA. CDR3 sequence (DNA): TGTGCCAGCAGCCCTCAGACACTAGCGGGAGGACCAGATACGCAGTATTTT. Translating gives CASSPQTLAGGPDTQYF.

A remark on this clone: This same CDR3 is encoded by further DNA sequences in the sample. The CDR3 bases are TGTGCCAGCAGTTTCGGACAGGGCACCTACGAGCAGTACTTC. Translated: CASSFGQGTYEQYF. V and J are TRBV5-6 and TRBJ2-7; 8 nucleotides align to TRBD1. The ends lost 5 bases at V and 2 bases at J; junction bases unmatched: 6. This CDR3 is built from 14 residues. Germline loops: CDR1 SGHDT, CDR2 YYEEEE.